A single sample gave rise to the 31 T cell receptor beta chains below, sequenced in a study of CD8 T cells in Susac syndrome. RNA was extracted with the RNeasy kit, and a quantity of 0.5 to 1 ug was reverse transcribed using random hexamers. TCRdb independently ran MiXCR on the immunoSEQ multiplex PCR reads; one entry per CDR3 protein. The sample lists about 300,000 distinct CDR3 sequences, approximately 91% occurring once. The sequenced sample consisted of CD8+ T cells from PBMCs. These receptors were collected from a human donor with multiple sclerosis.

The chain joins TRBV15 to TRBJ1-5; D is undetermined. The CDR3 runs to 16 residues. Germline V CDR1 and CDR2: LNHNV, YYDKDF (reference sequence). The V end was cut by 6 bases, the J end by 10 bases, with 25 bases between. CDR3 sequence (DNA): TGTGCCACCAGAAGTGGAACCTCAAGAGTAATCAGCCCCCAGCATTTT. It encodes CATRSGTSRVISPQHF.

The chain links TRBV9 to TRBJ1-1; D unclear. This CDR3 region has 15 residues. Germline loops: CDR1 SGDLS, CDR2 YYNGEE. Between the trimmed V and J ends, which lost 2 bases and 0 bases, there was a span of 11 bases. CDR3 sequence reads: CASSVQEAMNTEAFF. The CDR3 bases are TGTGCCAGCAGCGTTCAGGAAGCTATGAACACTGAAGCTTTCTTT. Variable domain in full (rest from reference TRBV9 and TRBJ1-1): DSGVTQTPKHLITATGQRVTLRCSPRSGDLSVYWYQQSLDQGLQFLIQYYNGEERAKGNILERFSAQQFPDLHSELNLSSLELGDSALYFCASSVQEAMNTEAFFGQGTRLTVV.

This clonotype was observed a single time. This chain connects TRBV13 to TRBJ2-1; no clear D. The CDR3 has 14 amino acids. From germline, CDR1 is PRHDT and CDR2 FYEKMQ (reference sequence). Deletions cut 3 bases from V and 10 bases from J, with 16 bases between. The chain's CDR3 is CASSFETSGWEQFF. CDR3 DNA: TGTGCCAGCAGCTTTGAAACCTCCGGATGGGAGCAGTTCTTC.

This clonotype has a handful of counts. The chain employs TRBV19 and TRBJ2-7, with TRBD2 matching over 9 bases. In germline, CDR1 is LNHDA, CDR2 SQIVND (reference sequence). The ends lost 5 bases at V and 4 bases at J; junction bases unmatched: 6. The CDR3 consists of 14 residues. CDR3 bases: TGTGCCAGTAGTTTGGCTAGCGGGATATACGAGCAGTACTTC. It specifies CASSLASGIYEQYF.

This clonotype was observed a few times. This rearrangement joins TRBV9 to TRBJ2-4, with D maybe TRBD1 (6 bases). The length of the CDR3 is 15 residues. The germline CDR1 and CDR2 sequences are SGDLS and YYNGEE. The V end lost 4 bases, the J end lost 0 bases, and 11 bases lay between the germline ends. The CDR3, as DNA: TGTGCCAGCAGCCCCGGACAGCTAGCCAAAAACATTCAGTACTTC. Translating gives CASSPGQLAKNIQYF.

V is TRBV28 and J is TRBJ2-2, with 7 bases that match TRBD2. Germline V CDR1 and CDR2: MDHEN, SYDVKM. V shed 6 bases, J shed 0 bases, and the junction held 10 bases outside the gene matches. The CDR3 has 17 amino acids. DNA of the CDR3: TGTGCCAGCAGCCGCAGGGCTAGCGGCTCGAACACCGGGGAGCTGTTTTTT. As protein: CASSRRASGSNTGELFF.

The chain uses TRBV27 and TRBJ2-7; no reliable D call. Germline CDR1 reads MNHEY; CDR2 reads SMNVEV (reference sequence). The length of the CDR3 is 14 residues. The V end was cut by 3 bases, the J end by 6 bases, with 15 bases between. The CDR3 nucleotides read TGTGCCAGCAGTTTTACATCCGGACCCCCCGAGCAGTACTTC. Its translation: CASSFTSGPPEQYF.

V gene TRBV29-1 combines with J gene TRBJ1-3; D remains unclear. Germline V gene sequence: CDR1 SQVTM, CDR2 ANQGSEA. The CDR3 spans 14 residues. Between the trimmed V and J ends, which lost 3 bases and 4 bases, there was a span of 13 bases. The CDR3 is CSVERFNSGNTIYF. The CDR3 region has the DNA TGCAGCGTTGAGCGGTTTAACTCCGGAAACACCATATATTTT.

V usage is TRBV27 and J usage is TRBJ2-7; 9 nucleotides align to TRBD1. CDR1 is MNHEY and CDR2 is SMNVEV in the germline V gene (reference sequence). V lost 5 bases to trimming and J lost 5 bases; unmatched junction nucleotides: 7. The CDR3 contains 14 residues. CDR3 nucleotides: TGTGCCAGCAGTATGGGACAGGGTATCGACGAGCAGTACTTC. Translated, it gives CASSMGQGIDEQYF.

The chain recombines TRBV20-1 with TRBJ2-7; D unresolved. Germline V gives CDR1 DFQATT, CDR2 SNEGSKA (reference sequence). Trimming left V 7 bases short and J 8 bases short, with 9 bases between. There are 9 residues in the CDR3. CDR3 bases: TGCAGTGTCCAGCCCCAGCAGTACTTC. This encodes CSVQPQQYF.

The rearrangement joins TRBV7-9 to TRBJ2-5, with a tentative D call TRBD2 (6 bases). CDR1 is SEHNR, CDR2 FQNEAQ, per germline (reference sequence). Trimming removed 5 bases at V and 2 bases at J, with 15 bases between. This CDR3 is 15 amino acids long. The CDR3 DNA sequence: TGTGCCAGCAGCCACTGGGCGGGACGTCAAGAGACCCAGTACTTC. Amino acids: CASSHWAGRQETQYF.

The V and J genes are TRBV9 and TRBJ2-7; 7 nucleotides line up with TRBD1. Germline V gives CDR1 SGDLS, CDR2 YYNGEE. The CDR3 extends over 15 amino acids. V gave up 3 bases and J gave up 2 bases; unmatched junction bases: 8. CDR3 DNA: TGTGCCAGCAGCGGACCACAGGGGACCCCCTACGAGCAGTACTTC. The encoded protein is CASSGPQGTPYEQYF.

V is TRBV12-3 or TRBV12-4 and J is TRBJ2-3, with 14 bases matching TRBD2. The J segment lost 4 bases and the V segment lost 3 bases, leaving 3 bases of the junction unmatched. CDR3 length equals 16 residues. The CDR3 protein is CASSFPTSGGADTQYF. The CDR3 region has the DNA TGTGCCAGCAGTTTCCCGACTAGCGGGGGGGCAGATACGCAGTATTTT.

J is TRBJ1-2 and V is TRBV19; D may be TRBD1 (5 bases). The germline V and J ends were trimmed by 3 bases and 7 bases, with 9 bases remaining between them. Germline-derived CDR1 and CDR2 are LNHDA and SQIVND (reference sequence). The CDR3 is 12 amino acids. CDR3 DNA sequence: TGTGCCAGTAGTATCGGCAGGGCTGGCTACACCTTC. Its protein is CASSIGRAGYTF.

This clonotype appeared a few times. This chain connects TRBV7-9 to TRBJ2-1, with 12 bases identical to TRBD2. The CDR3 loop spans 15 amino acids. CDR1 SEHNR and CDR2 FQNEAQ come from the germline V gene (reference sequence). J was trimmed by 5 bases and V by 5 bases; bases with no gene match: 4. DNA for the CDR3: TGTGCCAGCAGCCATGGACTAGCGGGGAACAATGAGCAGTTCTTC. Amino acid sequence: CASSHGLAGNNEQFF.

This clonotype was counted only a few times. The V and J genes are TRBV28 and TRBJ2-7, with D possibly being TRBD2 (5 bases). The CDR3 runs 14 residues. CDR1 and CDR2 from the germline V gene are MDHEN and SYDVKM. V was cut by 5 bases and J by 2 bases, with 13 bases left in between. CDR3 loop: CASSPGGGTYEQYF. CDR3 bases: TGTGCCAGCAGTCCAGGAGGTGGAACCTACGAGCAGTACTTC.

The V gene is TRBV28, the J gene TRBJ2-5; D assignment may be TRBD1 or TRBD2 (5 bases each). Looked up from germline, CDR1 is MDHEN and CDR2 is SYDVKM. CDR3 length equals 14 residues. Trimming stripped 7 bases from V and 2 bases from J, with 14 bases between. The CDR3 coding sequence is TGTGCCAGCACCACCTGGGACGGTCAAGAGACCCAGTACTTC. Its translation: CASTTWDGQETQYF.

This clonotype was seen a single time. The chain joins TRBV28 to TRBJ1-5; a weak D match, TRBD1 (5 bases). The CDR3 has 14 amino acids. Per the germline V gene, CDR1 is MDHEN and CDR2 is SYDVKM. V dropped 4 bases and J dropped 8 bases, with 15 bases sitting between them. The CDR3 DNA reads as TGTGCCAGCAGTTCGGGCAGGGATGTGGAGCCCCAGCATTTT. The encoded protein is CASSSGRDVEPQHF.

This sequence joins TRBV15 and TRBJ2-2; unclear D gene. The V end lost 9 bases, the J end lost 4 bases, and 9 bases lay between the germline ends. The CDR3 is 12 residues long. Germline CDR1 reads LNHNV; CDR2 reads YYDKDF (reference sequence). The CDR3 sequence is CATPSPTGELFF. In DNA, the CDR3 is TGTGCCACTCCATCTCCCACCGGGGAGCTGTTTTTT.

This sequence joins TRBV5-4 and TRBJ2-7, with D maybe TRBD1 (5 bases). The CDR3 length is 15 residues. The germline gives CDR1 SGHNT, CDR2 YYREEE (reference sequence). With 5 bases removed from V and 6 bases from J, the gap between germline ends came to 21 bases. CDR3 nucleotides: TGTGCCAGCAGTGTTCAGGGTTTAGGAGCATCCGAGCAGTACTTC. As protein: CASSVQGLGASEQYF. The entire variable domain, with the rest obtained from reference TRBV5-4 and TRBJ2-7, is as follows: ETGVTQSPTHLIKTRGQQVTLRCSSQSGHNTVSWYQQALGQGPQFIFQYYREEENGRGNFPPRFSGLQFPNYSSELNVNALELDDSALYLCASSVQGLGASEQYFGPGTRLTVT.

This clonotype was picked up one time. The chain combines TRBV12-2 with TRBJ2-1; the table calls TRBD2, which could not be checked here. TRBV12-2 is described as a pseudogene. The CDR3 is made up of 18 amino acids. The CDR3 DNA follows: TGTGCAAGTCGCTTAGCGGGGGACCTTTGCGGGAGGGCCCATGAGCAGTTCTTC. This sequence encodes CASRLAGDLCGRAHEQFF.

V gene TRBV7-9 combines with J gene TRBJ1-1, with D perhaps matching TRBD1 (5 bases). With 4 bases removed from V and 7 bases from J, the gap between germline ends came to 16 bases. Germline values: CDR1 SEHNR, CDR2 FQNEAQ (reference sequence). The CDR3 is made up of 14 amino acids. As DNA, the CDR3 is TGTGCCAGCAGCTACCTTCGAGGGGACCTTGAAGCTTTCTTT. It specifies CASSYLRGDLEAFF.

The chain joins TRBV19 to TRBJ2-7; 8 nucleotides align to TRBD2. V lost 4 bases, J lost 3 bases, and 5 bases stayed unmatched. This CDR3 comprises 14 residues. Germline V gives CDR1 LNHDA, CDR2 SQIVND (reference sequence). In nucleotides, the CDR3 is TGTGCCAGTAGTACGGCGGGAGGACTCTACGAGCAGTACTTC. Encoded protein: CASSTAGGLYEQYF.

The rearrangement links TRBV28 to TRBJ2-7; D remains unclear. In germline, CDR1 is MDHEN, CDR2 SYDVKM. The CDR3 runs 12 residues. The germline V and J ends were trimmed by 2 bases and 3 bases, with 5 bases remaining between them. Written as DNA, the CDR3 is TGTGCCAGCAGTTTAGCGCGCTACGAGCAGTACTTC. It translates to CASSLARYEQYF.

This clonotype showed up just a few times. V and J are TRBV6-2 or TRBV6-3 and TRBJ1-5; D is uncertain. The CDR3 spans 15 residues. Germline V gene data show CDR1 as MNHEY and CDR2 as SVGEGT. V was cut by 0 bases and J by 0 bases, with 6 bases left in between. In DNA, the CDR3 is TGTGCCAGCAGTTACTCTCCGGATAGCAATCAGCCCCAGCATTTT. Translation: CASSYSPDSNQPQHF.

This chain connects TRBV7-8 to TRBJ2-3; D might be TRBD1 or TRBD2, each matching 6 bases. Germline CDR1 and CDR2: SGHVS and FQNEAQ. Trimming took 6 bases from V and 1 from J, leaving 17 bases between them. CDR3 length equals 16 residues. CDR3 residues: CASSPMGGIGTDTQYF. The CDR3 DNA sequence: TGTGCCAGCAGTCCAATGGGGGGCATAGGCACAGATACGCAGTATTTT.

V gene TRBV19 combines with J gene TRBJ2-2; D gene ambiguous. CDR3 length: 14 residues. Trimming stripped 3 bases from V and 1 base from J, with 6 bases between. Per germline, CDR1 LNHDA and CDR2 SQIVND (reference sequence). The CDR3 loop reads CASSIRQNTGELFF. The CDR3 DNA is TGTGCCAGTAGTATCCGACAGAACACCGGGGAGCTGTTTTTT.

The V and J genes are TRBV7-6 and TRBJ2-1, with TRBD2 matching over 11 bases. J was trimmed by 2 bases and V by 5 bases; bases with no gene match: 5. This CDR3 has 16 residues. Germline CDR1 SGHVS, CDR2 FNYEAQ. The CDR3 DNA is TGTGCCAGCAGCGTACTTAGCGGGGGGGCCTACAATGAGCAGTTCTTC. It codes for CASSVLSGGAYNEQFF.

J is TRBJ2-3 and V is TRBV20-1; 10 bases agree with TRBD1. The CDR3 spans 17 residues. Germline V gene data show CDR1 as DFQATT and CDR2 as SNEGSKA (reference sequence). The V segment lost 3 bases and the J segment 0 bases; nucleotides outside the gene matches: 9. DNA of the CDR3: TGCAGTGCTAGCCGGGACAGGGGCTCCTTTAGCACAGATACGCAGTATTTT. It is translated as CSASRDRGSFSTDTQYF.

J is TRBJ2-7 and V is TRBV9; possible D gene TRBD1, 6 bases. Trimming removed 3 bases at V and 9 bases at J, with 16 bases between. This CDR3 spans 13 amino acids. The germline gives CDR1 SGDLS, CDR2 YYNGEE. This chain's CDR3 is CASSAGAGVRQYF. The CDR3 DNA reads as TGTGCCAGCAGCGCAGGGGCCGGCGTTAGGCAGTACTTC.

The CDR3 protein is CATGSGEKLFF. The CDR3 DNA sequence: TGTGCCACTGGGTCTGGAGAAAAACTGTTTTTT. The rearrangement joins TRBV6-6 to TRBJ1-4, with D uncertain. V shed 10 bases and J shed 8 bases, with 11 bases lying between them. CDR1 and CDR2 (germline): MNHNY, SVGAGI (reference sequence). The CDR3 covers 11 residues.